This T cell receptor beta chain stems from a study of T cell responses to AZD1222 COVID-19 vaccine. Clones were read by immunoSEQ multiplex PCR, and TCRdb kept only the in-frame ones, dropping some. The table shows roughly 100,000 clones, with more than 70% occurring only once. CDR1 is MDHEN and CDR2 is SYDVKM in the germline V gene. V was clipped by 4 bases and J by 8 bases, with 17 bases between them. The CDR3 sequence is 14 residues long. The chain uses TRBV28 and TRBJ1-2; D gene ambiguous. The sequence came from an adult in good health. This specimen consisted of peripheral blood, obtained on day 0 of AZD1222 vaccination. CDR3 bases: TGTGCCAGCAGTTGGGAGGGTGCCTCCCGAGGCTACACCTTC. Translated: CASSWEGASRGYTF.